Each of the 22 T cell receptor beta chains below was sequenced from the same sample in a study of blood T cells in healthy people across ages. Primers used in a second PCR of roughly 6 to 11 cycles were a sample-barcoded 5' primer and a J-beta primer mix. TCRdb re-analysed the 5' RACE reads in MiXCR, keeping a single row per CDR3 protein. The sample has over 950,000 distinct CDR3 sequences, roughly half seen once. Specimen: blood. These receptors were taken from a woman aged 60-75 years in good health.

V usage is TRBV3-1 and J usage is TRBJ2-5, with no clear D. From germline, CDR1 is LGHDT and CDR2 YNNKEL (reference sequence). V lost 0 bases and J lost 5, with 13 bases in between. There are 15 residues in the CDR3. CDR3 sequence: CASSQDQAPRETQYF. CDR3 sequence (DNA): TGTGCCAGCAGCCAAGATCAGGCCCCCCGGGAGACCCAGTACTTC.

This chain uses TRBV6-1 with TRBJ2-1, with 9 bases fitting TRBD2. CDR1 MNHNS and CDR2 SASEGT come from the germline V gene. This CDR3 comprises 13 residues. V lost 3 bases to trimming and J lost 9 bases; unmatched junction nucleotides: 3. CDR3 region: CASSDIAGVEQFF. The CDR3 region has the DNA TGTGCCAGCAGTGATATAGCGGGAGTTGAGCAGTTCTTC.

J is TRBJ2-1 and V is TRBV20-1, with TRBD2 matching 9 bases. CDR3 length equals 15 residues. The trim removed 5 bases at V and 6 bases at J, leaving 11 bases unmatched. CDR1 is DFQATT and CDR2 is SNEGSKA in the germline V gene (reference sequence). CDR3 sequence reads: CSAPAHSGSSNEQFF. The CDR3 DNA sequence: TGCAGTGCTCCCGCCCATAGCGGGAGTAGCAATGAGCAGTTCTTC.

This clonotype was seen more than once but under ten times. The chain is built from TRBV4-1 and TRBJ2-3; 10 bases line up with TRBD2. The CDR3 runs 17 residues. The germline V gene encodes CDR1 MGHRA and CDR2 YSYEKL. The ends lost 1 base at V and 3 bases at J; junction bases unmatched: 7. CDR3 DNA sequence: TGCGCCAGCAGCCAAGGGGCTAGCGGGAGTTTAACAGATACGCAGTATTTT. Amino acids: CASSQGASGSLTDTQYF.

The chain is built from TRBV18 and TRBJ2-7; D uncertain. CDR3 length equals 14 residues. Germline lookup yields CDR1 KGHSH and CDR2 LQKENI. The V gene lost 2 bases and the J gene lost 0 bases, with 8 bases spanning the gap. As DNA, the CDR3 is TGTGCCAGCTCACCAGAGTCGAGCTCCTACGAGCAGTACTTC. Its protein product is CASSPESSSYEQYF.

The chain recombines TRBV5-5 with TRBJ1-4; D remains unclear. The CDR3 extends over 13 amino acids. V lost 6 bases and J 7 bases, leaving 13 bases between the germline ends. Germline CDR1 SGHKS, CDR2 YYEKEE (reference sequence). For the CDR3, the DNA is TGTGCCAGCACTTGGGTCGCGGGTGAAAAACTGTTTTTT. Translated: CASTWVAGEKLFF.

This clonotype was seen a handful of times. V and J are TRBV28 and TRBJ2-7; D not certain. This CDR3 is built from 13 residues. Germline V gives CDR1 MDHEN, CDR2 SYDVKM. V was pared by 2 bases and J by 5 bases, with 10 bases between. In DNA, the CDR3 is TGTGCCAGCAGTTTAGCCCCCAGAGACGAGCAGTACTTC. It encodes CASSLAPRDEQYF.

This chain connects TRBV30 to TRBJ1-2, with no clear D. V lost 4 bases and J lost 5, with 8 bases in between. Germline CDR1 reads GTSNPN; CDR2 reads SVGIG (reference sequence). This CDR3 spans 11 amino acids. As DNA, the CDR3 is TGTGCCTGGAACGGAGGGTATGGCTACACCTTC. Encoded protein: CAWNGGYGYTF.

This chain uses TRBV10-3 with TRBJ2-1; TRBD1 aligns across 9 bases. CDR3 size: 13 residues. Germline lookup yields CDR1 ENHRY and CDR2 SYGVKD. V gave up 4 bases and J gave up 5 bases; unmatched junction bases: 0. The CDR3 coding sequence is TGTGCCATCAGTGGGACAGGGGACAATGAGCAGTTCTTC. Its protein is CAISGTGDNEQFF.

This clonotype came up a few times. V and J are TRBV28 and TRBJ2-7; no definite D call. V gave up 3 bases and J gave up 1 base, with 10 bases separating them. The CDR3 spans 14 residues. The germline V gene encodes CDR1 MDHEN and CDR2 SYDVKM. The CDR3 DNA follows: TGTGCCAGCAGTTTTGCAGGCCTGTCCTACGAGCAGTACTTC. Translating it yields CASSFAGLSYEQYF. The full variable domain, in which reference TRBV28 and TRBJ2-7 provide the parts outside the CDR3, is DVKVTQSSRYLVKRTGEKVFLECVQDMDHENMFWYRQDPGLGLRLIYFSYDVKMKEKGDIPEGYSVSREKKERFSLILESASTNQTSMYLCASSFAGLSYEQYFGPGTRLTVT.

A note on this clonotype: A junction boundary mismatches the germline segment, possibly from a read error. The chain recombines TRBV25-1 with TRBJ2-5, with 8 bases identical to TRBD1. The length of the CDR3 is 14 residues. Looked up from germline, CDR1 is MGHDK and CDR2 is SYGVNS. The CDR3 DNA is TGCGCCAGCACTGAAAACAGGGGGTGGGAGACCCAGTACTTC. Amino acids: CASTENRGWETQYF. Filled out from reference TRBV25-1 and TRBJ2-5, the complete variable domain reads EADIYQTPRYLVIGTGKKITLECSQTMGHDKMYWYQQDPGMELHLIHYSYGVNSTEKGDLSSESTVSRIRTEHFPLTLESARPSHTSQYLCASTENRGWETQYFGPGTRLLVL.

This clonotype turned up a few times. The chain couples TRBV29-1 to TRBJ1-1, with a tentative D call TRBD1 (6 bases). Germline V lookup: CDR1 SQVTM, CDR2 ANQGSEA. Trimming shortened V by 6 bases and J by 5 bases, and 19 bases separated the two germline ends. CDR3 size: 14 residues. CDR3 amino acids: CSVDGGSGVTEAFF. CDR3 DNA: TGCAGCGTCGATGGGGGATCAGGGGTTACTGAAGCTTTCTTT.

V usage is TRBV5-1 and J usage is TRBJ2-5, with 7 bases identical to TRBD1. Near its end, the DNA agrees better with TRBJ2-7, so the J call may be wrong. CDR3 length: 15 amino acids. Germline V gene data show CDR1 as SGHRS and CDR2 as YFSETQ. The CDR3 reads CASSATDRTTYEQYF. The CDR3 DNA sequence: TGCGCCAGCAGCGCCACGGACAGGACAACCTACGAGCAGTACTTC.

This chain joins TRBV29-1 and TRBJ2-1; D not resolved. Deletions cut 7 bases from V and 8 bases from J, with 9 bases between. The CDR3 has 10 residues. Germline CDR1 is SQVTM and CDR2 is ANQGSEA. Written as DNA, the CDR3 is TGCAGCGCTCTCGGCTATGAGCAGTTCTTC. It codes for CSALGYEQFF.

This clonotype appeared a few times. CDR3: CASSRLGTSGRREQYF. CDR3 bases: TGTGCCAGCAGTAGGCTTGGGACTAGCGGGAGAAGGGAGCAGTACTTC. The rearrangement links TRBV28 to TRBJ2-7, with 14 bases lining up with TRBD2. This CDR3 spans 16 amino acids. V lost 5 bases and J lost 7; bases outside the gene matches: 10. Germline V gene sequence: CDR1 MDHEN, CDR2 SYDVKM.

This chain joins TRBV7-2 and TRBJ2-1; 10 bases align to TRBD2. The junction had 10 bases not matched to a gene; V was cut back by 1 base and J by 4 bases. The CDR3 is made up of 18 amino acids. In germline, CDR1 is SGHTA, CDR2 FQGNSA. The CDR3 loop reads CASSLGKLAGEGYNEQFF. CDR3 nucleotide sequence: TGTGCCAGCAGCTTAGGAAAGCTAGCGGGAGAGGGTTACAATGAGCAGTTCTTC.

This chain uses TRBV20-1 with TRBJ2-1; D gene ambiguous. The CDR3 is 11 residues long. The V end lost 5 bases, the J end lost 10 bases, and 12 bases lay between the germline ends. Germline V CDR1 and CDR2: DFQATT, SNEGSKA (reference sequence). CDR3: CSAPPLEEQFF. CDR3 coding DNA: TGCAGTGCTCCGCCTTTGGAGGAGCAGTTCTTC.

This clonotype was seen many times. The V call is TRBV7-9, the J call TRBJ2-3, with D unresolved. There are 13 residues in the CDR3. CDR1 is SEHNR and CDR2 is FQNEAQ in the germline V gene (reference sequence). The germline V and J ends were trimmed by 1 base and 4 bases, with 6 bases remaining between them. The CDR3 loop is CASSLVGPDTQYF. The CDR3 DNA sequence: TGTGCCAGCAGCTTAGTAGGTCCAGATACGCAGTATTTT.

The chain couples TRBV28 to TRBJ2-2, with TRBD2 as a possible D gene (6 bases). The CDR3 loop spans 15 amino acids. Germline V gives CDR1 MDHEN, CDR2 SYDVKM. V was pared by 3 bases and J by 6 bases, with 14 bases between. CDR3 bases: TGTGCCAGCAGTTTTTTCGGGAGCTACTCCGGGGAGCTGTTTTTT. Translation gives CASSFFGSYSGELFF. The full variable domain, completed using reference TRBV28 and TRBJ2-2, is DVKVTQSSRYLVKRTGEKVFLECVQDMDHENMFWYRQDPGLGLRLIYFSYDVKMKEKGDIPEGYSVSREKKERFSLILESASTNQTSMYLCASSFFGSYSGELFFGEGSRLTVL.

J is TRBJ2-3 and V is TRBV29-1, with 11 bases matching TRBD2. This CDR3 is 15 amino acids long. Trimming took 5 bases from V and 4 from J; bases not matched to a gene: 8. CDR1 is SQVTM, CDR2 ANQGSEA, per germline. The CDR3 protein is CSVHLLAGVADTQYF. The CDR3 DNA reads TGCAGCGTTCACTTACTAGCGGGAGTAGCAGATACGCAGTATTTT.

The chain joins TRBV29-1 to TRBJ2-3, with D perhaps TRBD1 or TRBD2 (5 bases each). Germline loops: CDR1 SQVTM, CDR2 ANQGSEA. V was shortened by 4 bases and J by 4 bases, with 18 bases between the two germline ends. The CDR3 spans 15 residues. This CDR3 is CSVGGYWGVPDTQYF. The CDR3 DNA follows: TGCAGCGTTGGGGGGTACTGGGGTGTCCCAGATACGCAGTATTTT.

J is TRBJ1-1 and V is TRBV5-1; possibly TRBD1 for D (5 bases). V lost 4 bases, J lost 1 base, and 11 bases lay in between. The CDR3 extends over 14 amino acids. Germline V gene data show CDR1 as SGHRS and CDR2 as YFSETQ. CDR3 protein: CASSGPGGNTEAFF. The CDR3 DNA reads TGCGCCAGCAGCGGCCCGGGGGGGAACACTGAAGCTTTCTTT.